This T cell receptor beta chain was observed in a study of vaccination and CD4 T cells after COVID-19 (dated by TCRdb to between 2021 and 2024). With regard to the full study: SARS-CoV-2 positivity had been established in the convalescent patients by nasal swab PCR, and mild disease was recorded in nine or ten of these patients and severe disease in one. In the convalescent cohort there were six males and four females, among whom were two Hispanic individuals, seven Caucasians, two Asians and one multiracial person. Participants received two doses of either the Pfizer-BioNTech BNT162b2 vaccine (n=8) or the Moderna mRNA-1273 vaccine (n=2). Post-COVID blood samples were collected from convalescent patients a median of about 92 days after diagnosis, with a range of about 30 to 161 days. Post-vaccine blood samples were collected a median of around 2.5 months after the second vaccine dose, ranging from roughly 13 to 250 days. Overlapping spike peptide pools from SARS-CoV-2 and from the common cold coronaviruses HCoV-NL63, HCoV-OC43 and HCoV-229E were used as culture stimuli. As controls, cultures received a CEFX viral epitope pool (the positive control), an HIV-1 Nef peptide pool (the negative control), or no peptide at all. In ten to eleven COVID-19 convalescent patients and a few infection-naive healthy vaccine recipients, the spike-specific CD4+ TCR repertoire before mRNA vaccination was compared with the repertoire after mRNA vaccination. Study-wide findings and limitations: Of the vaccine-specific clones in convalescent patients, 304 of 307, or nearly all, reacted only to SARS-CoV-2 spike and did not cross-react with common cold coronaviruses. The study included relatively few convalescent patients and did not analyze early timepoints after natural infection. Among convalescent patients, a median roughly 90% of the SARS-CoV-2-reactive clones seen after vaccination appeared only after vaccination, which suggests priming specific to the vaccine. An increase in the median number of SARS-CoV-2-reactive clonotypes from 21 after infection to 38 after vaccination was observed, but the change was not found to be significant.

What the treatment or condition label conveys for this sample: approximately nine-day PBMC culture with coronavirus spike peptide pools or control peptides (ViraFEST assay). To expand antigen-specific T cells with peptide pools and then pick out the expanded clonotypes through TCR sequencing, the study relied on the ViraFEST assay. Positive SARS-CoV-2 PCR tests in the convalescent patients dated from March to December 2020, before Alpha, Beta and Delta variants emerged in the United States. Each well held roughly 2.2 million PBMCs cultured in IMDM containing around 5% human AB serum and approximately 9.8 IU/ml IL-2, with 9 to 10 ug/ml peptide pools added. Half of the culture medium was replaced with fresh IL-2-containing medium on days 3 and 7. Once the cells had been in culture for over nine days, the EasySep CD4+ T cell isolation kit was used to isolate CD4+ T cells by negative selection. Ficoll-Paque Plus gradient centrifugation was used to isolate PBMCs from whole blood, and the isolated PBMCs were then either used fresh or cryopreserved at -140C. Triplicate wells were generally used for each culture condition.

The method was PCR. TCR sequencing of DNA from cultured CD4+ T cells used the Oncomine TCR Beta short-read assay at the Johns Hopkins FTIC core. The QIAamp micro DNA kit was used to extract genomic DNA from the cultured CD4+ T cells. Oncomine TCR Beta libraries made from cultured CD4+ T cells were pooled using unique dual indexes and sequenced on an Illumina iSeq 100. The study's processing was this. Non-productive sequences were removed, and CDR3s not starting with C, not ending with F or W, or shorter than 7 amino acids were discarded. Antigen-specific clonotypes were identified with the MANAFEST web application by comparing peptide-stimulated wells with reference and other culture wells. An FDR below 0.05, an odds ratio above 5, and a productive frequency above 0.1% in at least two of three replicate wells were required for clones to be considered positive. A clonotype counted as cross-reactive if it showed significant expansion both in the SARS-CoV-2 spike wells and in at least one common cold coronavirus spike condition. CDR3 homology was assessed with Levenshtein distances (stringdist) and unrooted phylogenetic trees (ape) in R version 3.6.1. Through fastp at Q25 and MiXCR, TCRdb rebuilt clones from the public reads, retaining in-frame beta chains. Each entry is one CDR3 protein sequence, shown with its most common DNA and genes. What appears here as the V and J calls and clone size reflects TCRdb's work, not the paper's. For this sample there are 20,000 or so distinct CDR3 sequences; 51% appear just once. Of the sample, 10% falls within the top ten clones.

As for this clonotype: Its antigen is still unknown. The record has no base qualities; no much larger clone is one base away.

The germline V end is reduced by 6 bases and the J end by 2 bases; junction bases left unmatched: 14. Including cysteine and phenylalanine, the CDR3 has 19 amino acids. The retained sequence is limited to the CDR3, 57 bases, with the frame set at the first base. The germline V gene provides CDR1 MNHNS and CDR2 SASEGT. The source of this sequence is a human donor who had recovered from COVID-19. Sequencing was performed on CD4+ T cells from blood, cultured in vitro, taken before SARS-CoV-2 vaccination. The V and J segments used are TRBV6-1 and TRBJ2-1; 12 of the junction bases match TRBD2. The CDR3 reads CASSHPPTSGRGTYNEQFF. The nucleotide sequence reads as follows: TGTGCCAGCAGCCACCCCCCGACTAGCGGGAGAGGTACCTACAATGAGCAGTTCTTC.